What follows is one T cell receptor (beta chain) and its context. Its cognate antigen is unknown. V was shortened by 2 bases and J by 4 bases, with 14 bases between the two germline ends. The CDR3 covers 15 residues. Germline V lookup: CDR1 SGHRS, CDR2 YFSETQ. Healthy Caucasians made up all donors. The sample comes from a study of identical twins. Study-wide results and caveats: Carriage of fewer insertions was seen in abundant cord blood beta clonotypes, whereas memory repertoires showed none. Compared with unrelated sharing, twin-shared out-of-frame alpha sequences had more low-probability sequences.

Template switching introduced a universal primer site, and the cDNA bore unique molecular identifiers. TCRdb ran MiXCR on the 5' RACE reads and lists one entry per CDR3 protein. The sample carries roughly 1,500,000 distinct CDR3 sequences, 25% to 35% recorded once. Sequencing was performed on cord blood. This clonotype was sampled from a newborn girl in good health. The rearrangement uses TRBV5-1 and TRBJ2-3; possible D gene TRBD1, 6 bases. The chain's CDR3 is CASSFGVQGSDTQYF. The CDR3 DNA follows: TGCGCCAGCAGCTTCGGGGTACAGGGCTCAGATACGCAGTATTTT.